These 15 T cell receptor beta chains share one sample of origin, sequenced in a study of blood T cell repertoires in COVID-19. The assay was immunoSEQ multiplex PCR, and TCRdb's table has in-frame clones only and misses some. Altogether over 130,000 clones are present, roughly 88% being singletons, with the ten largest covering 25% to 30%. Sequenced sample: peripheral blood. The receptors stem from a human donor in a cohort sampled during active COVID-19.

V and J are TRBV6-1 and TRBJ2-3, with 8 bases identical to TRBD2. The V segment lost 3 bases and the J segment 2 bases; nucleotides outside the gene matches: 7. This CDR3 has 16 residues. Germline V lookup: CDR1 MNHNS, CDR2 SASEGT. CDR3 loop: CASSDYGGALTDTQYF. The DNA for the CDR3 is TGTGCCAGCAGTGATTACGGGGGGGCACTCACAGATACGCAGTATTTT.

The chain couples TRBV5-1 to TRBJ2-7; 7 bases match TRBD1. V trimming: 2 bases; J trimming: 6 bases; junction bases outside the gene matches: 14. The length of the CDR3 is 16 residues. Germline V gene lookup returns CDR1 SGHRS and CDR2 YFSETQ. CDR3 coding DNA: TGCGCCAGCAGCTTTGAGGAGACAGGGCGAGGTAGCGAGCAGTACTTC. Its protein is CASSFEETGRGSEQYF.

The genes are TRBV6-6 and TRBJ2-3, with D unclear. The CDR3 covers 16 residues. Trimming took off 1 base at V and 0 bases at J, with 11 bases between the two ends. Looked up from germline, CDR1 is MNHNY and CDR2 is SVGAGI (reference sequence). The CDR3 region is CASSYFPQDSTDTQYF. CDR3 nucleotide sequence: TGTGCCAGCAGTTACTTCCCCCAGGATAGCACAGATACGCAGTATTTT.

This clone came up many times. V is TRBV27 and J is TRBJ2-5; D might be TRBD2 (5 bases). This CDR3 has 15 residues. Trimming shortened V by 1 base and J by 2 bases, and 11 bases separated the two germline ends. The V gene's germline CDR1 is MNHEY and CDR2 SMNVEV (reference sequence). The CDR3 nucleotides read TGTGCCAGCAGTTTATTCTCCAGACTACAAGAGACCCAGTACTTC. It codes for CASSLFSRLQETQYF.

This chain links TRBV11-3 with TRBJ2-3; TRBD2 matches 10 bases. Per the germline V gene, CDR1 is SGHNT and CDR2 is YENEEA. Unmatched junction bases numbered 6, after V lost 4 bases and J lost 8 bases. This CDR3 comprises 14 residues. The DNA for the CDR3 is TGTGCCAGCAGCTCTAGCGGGGGCTATGGTACGCAGTATTTT. It is translated as CASSSSGGYGTQYF.

The chain carries TRBV5-1 and TRBJ1-6, with D possibly matching TRBD1 (6 bases). V dropped 6 bases and J dropped 5 bases, with 12 bases sitting between them. The V gene's germline CDR1 is SGHRS and CDR2 YFSETQ. The length of the CDR3 is 14 residues. The CDR3 DNA is TGCGCCAGCACCAGGGGATCCCATAATTCACCCCTCCACTTT. Residues: CASTRGSHNSPLHF. Based on the CDR3 plus reference TRBV5-1 and TRBJ1-6, the full variable domain is KAGVTQTPRYLIKTRGQQVTLSCSPISGHRSVSWYQQTPGQGLQFLFEYFSETQRNKGNFPGRFSGRQFSNSRSEMNVSTLELGDSALYLCASTRGSHNSPLHFGNGTRLTVT.

This clone has just one count. The chain uses TRBV19 and TRBJ2-2; 8 bases match TRBD1. Germline V gene data show CDR1 as LNHDA and CDR2 as SQIVND (reference sequence). The CDR3 runs 17 residues. Trimming at V came to 3 bases and at J to 5 bases, leaving 11 bases not matched to a gene. The CDR3 reads CASSIPRTGPRTGELFF. CDR3 sequence (DNA): TGTGCCAGTAGTATTCCAAGGACAGGGCCGCGGACCGGGGAGCTGTTTTTT.

This clone has more than one count but fewer than ten. The chain joins TRBV7-8 to TRBJ2-2, with 10 nucleotides matching TRBD1. V lost 4 bases to trimming and J lost 7 bases; unmatched junction nucleotides: 9. This CDR3 has 16 amino acids. Germline V lookup: CDR1 SGHVS, CDR2 FQNEAQ. CDR3 DNA: TGTGCCAGCAGCTCGTTGGGGACAGGGGTCAACGGGGAGCTGTTTTTT. Amino acid sequence: CASSSLGTGVNGELFF.

This chain links TRBV5-1 with TRBJ1-4, with 10 bases aligning to TRBD1. The CDR3 sequence is 15 residues long. Germline V gene sequence: CDR1 SGHRS, CDR2 YFSETQ. The junction had 6 bases not matched to a gene; V was cut back by 4 bases and J by 6 bases. The CDR3 protein is CASSLRQGAYEKLFF. The CDR3 DNA is TGCGCCAGCAGCCTTAGACAGGGGGCATATGAAAAACTGTTTTTT.

The chain recombines TRBV5-1 with TRBJ2-2; TRBD1 matches 9 bases. The length of the CDR3 is 14 residues. With 7 bases clipped from V and 6 bases from J, the junction kept 7 bases outside the gene matches. In germline, CDR1 is SGHRS, CDR2 YFSETQ. CDR3 in DNA: TGCGCCAGCGCCGGGACAGGGTTGTCCGGGGAGCTGTTTTTT. As protein: CASAGTGLSGELFF.

This sequence joins TRBV5-1 and TRBJ1-5, with 11 bases lining up with TRBD1. The CDR3 loop spans 19 amino acids. V shed 4 bases and J 3 bases; nucleotides not matched to a gene: 15. Looked up from germline, CDR1 is SGHRS and CDR2 is YFSETQ. The CDR3 sequence: CASSVNVKRDRGDNQPQHF. The CDR3 DNA follows: TGCGCCAGCAGCGTTAACGTTAAACGGGACAGGGGGGACAATCAGCCCCAGCATTTT.

The rearrangement joins TRBV3-1 (or the pseudogene TRBV3-2) to TRBJ1-4, with TRBD1 matching over 11 bases. J gave up 8 bases and V 4 bases, and 15 bases lay outside the gene matches. This CDR3 has 18 residues. Germline V gene lookup returns CDR1 LGHDT and CDR2 YNNKEL (reference sequence). DNA of the CDR3: TGTGCCAGCAGCCCCGGACAGGGGGCCCAAACGGGGAGAGAAAAACTGTTTTTT. Amino acids: CASSPGQGAQTGREKLFF.

This sequence joins TRBV9 and TRBJ2-3; TRBD2 aligns across 8 bases. The germline CDR1 and CDR2 sequences are SGDLS and YYNGEE. With V trimmed by 3 bases and J by 4 bases, 7 bases remained unmatched. There are 15 residues in the CDR3. The CDR3 reads CASSETGGLADTQYF. CDR3 in DNA: TGTGCCAGCAGCGAAACGGGGGGGTTGGCAGATACGCAGTATTTT. The variable domain in full, with the rest retrieved from reference TRBV9 and TRBJ2-3, is DSGVTQTPKHLITATGQRVTLRCSPRSGDLSVYWYQQSLDQGLQFLIQYYNGEERAKGNILERFSAQQFPDLHSELNLSSLELGDSALYFCASSETGGLADTQYFGPGTRLTVL.

V gene TRBV12-5 combines with J gene TRBJ1-5; TRBD1 aligns across 8 bases. The CDR3 spans 16 residues. The germline CDR1 and CDR2 sequences are LGHNT and FRNRAP. J lost 5 bases, V lost 3 bases, and 9 bases had no gene match. CDR3 sequence reads: CASGFSVRGRHQPQHF. In nucleotides, the CDR3 is TGTGCTAGTGGTTTCTCGGTCAGGGGGCGGCATCAGCCCCAGCATTTT.

This chain joins TRBV24-1 and TRBJ2-3; TRBD1 matches at 10 bases. This CDR3 is 15 amino acids long. Germline V gives CDR1 KGHDR, CDR2 SFDVKD. Trimming took 3 bases from V and 3 from J; bases not matched to a gene: 2. Written as DNA, the CDR3 is TGTGCCACCAGTGATGGGGGACAGGGGACAGATACGCAGTATTTT. It encodes CATSDGGQGTDTQYF.